The 25 T cell receptor beta chains reported below all come from one sample, sequenced in a study of T cells after yellow fever vaccination. TCRdb passed the 5' RACE reads through MiXCR, listing each CDR3 protein once. In the table there are around 610,000 distinct CDR3 sequences, roughly 12% of which are singletons. Sequencing used PBMCs, obtained on the day of the yellow fever booster vaccination. The receptor set was obtained from a man aged 25-45 years who received the YFV17D yellow fever vaccine.

The chain links TRBV3-1 to TRBJ2-3; D is perhaps TRBD2 (6 bases). This CDR3 comprises 16 residues. Germline assignment: CDR1 LGHDT and CDR2 YNNKEL (reference sequence). Deletions cut 5 bases from V and 4 bases from J, with 19 bases between. The CDR3 protein is CASSTQVGGGADTQYF. CDR3 nucleotide sequence: TGTGCCAGCAGCACCCAGGTGGGTGGAGGGGCAGATACGCAGTATTTT.

The chain couples TRBV5-1 to TRBJ2-7, with TRBD2 as a possible D gene (6 bases). This CDR3 is built from 15 residues. The V end lost 4 bases, the J end lost 3 bases, and 17 bases lay between the germline ends. Germline V gene data show CDR1 as SGHRS and CDR2 as YFSETQ. CDR3 nucleotides: TGCGCCAGCAGCGTGGACTACCAGCAAATCTACGAGCAGTACTTC. Translating gives CASSVDYQQIYEQYF.

The chain employs TRBV5-1 and TRBJ2-1, with 9 bases matching TRBD2. V lost 6 bases to trimming and J lost 1 base; unmatched junction nucleotides: 20. This CDR3 has 20 amino acids. The V gene's germline CDR1 is SGHRS and CDR2 YFSETQ. CDR3 sequence reads: CASTKTGTSPSFGSYNEQFF. CDR3 DNA: TGCGCCAGCACCAAAACCGGGACTAGCCCTTCCTTTGGGTCCTACAATGAGCAGTTCTTC.

This clonotype was seen more than once but under ten times. This rearrangement joins TRBV27 to TRBJ1-5, with a possible D match to TRBD1 (6 bases). Trimming cost V 2 bases and J 5 bases, with 10 bases left between them. CDR1 MNHEY and CDR2 SMNVEV come from the germline V gene (reference sequence). The CDR3 runs to 14 residues. CDR3 residues: CASSLTDSYQPQHF. CDR3 nucleotide sequence: TGTGCCAGCAGTTTAACGGACAGCTATCAGCCCCAGCATTTT.

This clonotype was seen only a few times. This sequence joins TRBV20-1 and TRBJ1-4, with TRBD1 matching 7 bases. From germline, CDR1 is DFQATT and CDR2 SNEGSKA (reference sequence). This CDR3 has 14 residues. Losses at the gene ends were 3 bases for V and 1 base for J; bases not matched to a gene: 2. The CDR3, as DNA: TGCAGTGCTAGGGACAGGATAACTAATGAAAAACTGTTTTTT. This sequence encodes CSARDRITNEKLFF.

Many counts were recorded for this clonotype. The chain joins TRBV7-2 to TRBJ2-7; D is unclear. V was cut by 2 bases and J by 6 bases, with 14 bases left in between. The CDR3 runs 14 residues. The germline V gene has CDR1 SGHTA and CDR2 FQGNSA. The CDR3: CASSLNPTSREQYF. The CDR3 nucleotides read TGTGCCAGCAGCTTAAATCCGACATCCCGCGAGCAGTACTTC.

The table lists this clonotype with a few counts. The chain uses TRBV7-2 and TRBJ2-4, with no clear D. V was shortened by 1 base and J by 1 base, with 11 bases between the two germline ends. The CDR3 length is 16 residues. CDR1 and CDR2 (germline): SGHTA, FQGNSA. The CDR3 nucleotides read TGTGCCAGCAGCTTAGAAATAGGCCCGGCCAAAAACATTCAGTACTTC. Its translation is CASSLEIGPAKNIQYF.

The table lists this clonotype with many counts. V gene TRBV10-3 combines with J gene TRBJ2-2; D is undetermined. The CDR3 runs to 12 residues. Per the germline V gene, CDR1 is ENHRY and CDR2 is SYGVKD. Trimming left V 3 bases short and J 5 bases short, with 4 bases between. Written as DNA, the CDR3 is TGTGCCATCAGTGAAGGGACCGGGGAGCTGTTTTTT. It encodes CAISEGTGELFF.

The CDR3 here is CSAILAGHPTYEQYF. The CDR3 DNA reads TGCAGTGCTATACTTGCTGGACACCCGACCTACGAGCAGTACTTC. The V and J genes are TRBV20-1 and TRBJ2-7; the D gene is possibly TRBD1 (5 bases). The CDR3 sequence is 15 residues long. Trimming pared 4 bases from V and 2 bases from J, leaving 18 bases between. Germline CDR1 and CDR2: DFQATT and SNEGSKA (reference sequence).

The sample holds a few counts of this clonotype. V and J are TRBV20-1 and TRBJ2-1; D uncertain. With 2 bases removed from V and 8 bases from J, the gap between germline ends came to 19 bases. Germline CDR1 is DFQATT and CDR2 is SNEGSKA (reference sequence). The CDR3 totals 15 residues. CDR3 residues: CSARNGVDLRYEQFF. The CDR3 DNA reads as TGCAGTGCTAGAAATGGGGTTGATTTGCGCTATGAGCAGTTCTTC.

The J gene is TRBJ2-7, the V gene TRBV12-3 or TRBV12-4; unclear D gene. Trimming stripped 5 bases from V and 7 bases from J, with 12 bases between. This CDR3 has 12 amino acids. The CDR3 nucleotides are TGTGCCAGCAGTGCGTCCCATGGAGAGCAGTACTTC. It codes for CASSASHGEQYF.

The table lists this clonotype with a few counts. V is TRBV5-1 and J is TRBJ2-5; D possibly corresponds to TRBD1 (6 bases). This CDR3 comprises 15 residues. Trimming cost V 3 bases and J 1 base, with 13 bases left between them. CDR1 and CDR2 from the germline V gene are SGHRS and YFSETQ. The CDR3 spells CASSYSLGAQETQYF. In nucleotides, the CDR3 is TGCGCCAGCAGCTATTCCCTGGGGGCCCAAGAGACCCAGTACTTC.

This chain joins TRBV7-8 and TRBJ1-5; tentative D call: TRBD1 (6 bases). The germline V and J ends were trimmed by 1 base and 5 bases, with 12 bases remaining between them. This CDR3 region has 15 residues. CDR1 is SGHVS and CDR2 is FQNEAQ in the germline V gene. Here the CDR3 reads CASSLVDRLYQPQHF. DNA for the CDR3: TGTGCCAGCAGCTTAGTAGACAGGTTATATCAGCCCCAGCATTTT.

This sequence joins TRBV7-8 and TRBJ2-1; maybe TRBD1 (6 bases). The length of the CDR3 is 15 residues. Germline values: CDR1 SGHVS, CDR2 FQNEAQ. Between the trimmed V and J ends, which lost 5 bases and 4 bases, there was a span of 15 bases. This chain's CDR3 is CASSRTALGYNEQFF. The CDR3 nucleotides read TGTGCCAGCAGCCGGACAGCCCTGGGGTACAATGAGCAGTTCTTC.

The sample holds a few counts of this clonotype. The chain has TRBV7-9 and TRBJ2-5; 8 bases fit TRBD1. The CDR3 contains 14 residues. V gave up 5 bases and J gave up 4 bases; unmatched junction bases: 6. Germline V gives CDR1 SEHNR, CDR2 FQNEAQ (reference sequence). The CDR3 nucleotides are TGTGCCAGCAGCGCAACTACAGGGGGAGAGACCCAGTACTTC. Protein: CASSATTGGETQYF.

V is TRBV12-3 or TRBV12-4 and J is TRBJ2-5; 10 bases match TRBD2. The CDR3 consists of 15 residues. Trimming cost V 1 base and J 4 bases; bases outside gene matches: 3. The CDR3 reads CASSLGAGGRETQYF. DNA of the CDR3: TGTGCCAGCAGTTTAGGAGCGGGAGGGAGAGAGACCCAGTACTTC.

This clonotype was picked up a small number of times. This chain connects TRBV20-1 to TRBJ2-5; possibly TRBD1 for D (5 bases). The V gene's germline CDR1 is DFQATT and CDR2 SNEGSKA (reference sequence). The V and J ends lost 5 bases and 4 bases respectively, with 14 bases between them. The CDR3 covers 13 residues. As DNA, the CDR3 is TGCAGTGCTGAATCAGGGTTCGGAGAGACCCAGTACTTC. Translating gives CSAESGFGETQYF.

This clonotype appeared many times. This chain uses TRBV12-3 or TRBV12-4 with TRBJ1-2, with D tentatively TRBD1 (5 bases). There are 14 residues in the CDR3. Trimming stripped 2 bases from V and 8 bases from J, with 15 bases between. CDR3 DNA: TGTGCCAGCAGTTTATCCCCGGGGGTAGGAGGCTACACCTTC. Protein: CASSLSPGVGGYTF.

This clonotype was picked up a small number of times. The chain is built from TRBV3-1 and TRBJ2-2; TRBD2 aligns across 8 bases. The trim removed 5 bases at V and 5 bases at J, leaving 13 bases unmatched. The CDR3 consists of 17 residues. Per germline, CDR1 LGHDT and CDR2 YNNKEL (reference sequence). The chain's CDR3 is CASSVVLPGGGTGELFF. CDR3 DNA: TGTGCCAGCAGCGTCGTCTTGCCGGGGGGGGGAACCGGGGAGCTGTTTTTT.

This clonotype was detected a few times. The gene calls are TRBV9 and TRBJ2-1; 8 nucleotides match TRBD2. The V segment lost 4 bases and the J segment 10 bases; nucleotides outside the gene matches: 13. The CDR3 has 15 amino acids. Germline CDR1 SGDLS, CDR2 YYNGEE. The CDR3 nucleotides read TGTGCCAGCAGCTACAATGGACTAGCCTCAAGGGAGCAGTTCTTC. It encodes CASSYNGLASREQFF.

The V gene is TRBV18, the J gene TRBJ2-1; 8 bases fit TRBD1. The CDR3 is 17 residues long. CDR1 KGHSH and CDR2 LQKENI come from the germline V gene. V lost 6 bases and J lost 9; bases outside the gene matches: 19. The CDR3 DNA follows: TGTGCCAGCTCTCACGGACAGGGAGGACCCCGCGGGACTGAGCAGTTCTTC. Amino acid sequence: CASSHGQGGPRGTEQFF.

The V call is TRBV4-2, the J call TRBJ1-2, with D unclear. Germline V CDR1 and CDR2: LGHNA, YNFKEQ. The CDR3 totals 16 residues. V was trimmed by 0 bases and J by 8 bases, leaving 19 bases between them. The CDR3 coding sequence is TGTGCCAGCAGCCAAGAGGTAGAAAAAACCCTAGGAGGCTACACCTTC. Translation: CASSQEVEKTLGGYTF.

The CDR3 DNA reads TGCGCCAGCAGCTTTGACGCTACCTACGAGCAGTACTTC. This codes for CASSFDATYEQYF. V usage is TRBV5-1 and J usage is TRBJ2-7; D remains ambiguous. CDR3 size: 13 residues. Trimming left V 2 bases short and J 2 bases short, with 8 bases between. Germline-derived CDR1 and CDR2 are SGHRS and YFSETQ.

In this sample, this clonotype turned up a few times. The chain combines TRBV6-1 with TRBJ2-1; possibly TRBD2 for D (6 bases). CDR3 size: 15 residues. The V end was cut by 11 bases, the J end by 0 bases, with 17 bases between. CDR1 and CDR2 from the germline V gene are MNHNS and SASEGT. Here the CDR3 reads CACSTGSSSYNEQFF. The CDR3 nucleotides read TGTGCCTGCTCAACCGGGAGCAGCTCCTACAATGAGCAGTTCTTC.

The chain couples TRBV28 to TRBJ2-5, with D maybe TRBD1 (5 bases). CDR3 length: 12 residues. Germline V gives CDR1 MDHEN, CDR2 SYDVKM. Trimming took off 8 bases at V and 2 bases at J, with 9 bases between the two ends. CDR3 nucleotides: TGTGCCAGCCAGGGTGGGCAAGAGACCCAGTACTTC. Protein sequence: CASQGGQETQYF.